The rows below give T cell receptor beta chains drawn from one sample of a study of blood T cell repertoires in COVID-19. The table came from immunoSEQ multiplex PCR; TCRdb's copy has only in-frame clones and leaves some out. The sample records roughly 290,000 clones, approximately 83% being singletons. The source material was peripheral blood. The receptors stem from a person aged 65 to 79 with COVID-19, enrolled during active disease. Both conserved end residues are part of each CDR3. D genes are given only for firm matches. Rows give clone size only sometimes, using once, few, many, or a class for an expanded clone.

cdr3_aa: CASSRTGGKDTQYF; cdr3_nt: TGTGCCAGCAGCCGGACAGGGGGCAAAGATACGCAGTATTTT; d_call: TRBD1; clone_size: NA; j_call: TRBJ2-3; v_call: TRBV7-3
cdr3_aa: CASSLASETQYF; cdr3_nt: TGTGCCAGCAGCTTAGCTTCAGAGACCCAGTACTTC; d_call: NA; clone_size: NA; j_call: TRBJ2-5; v_call: TRBV11-2
cdr3_aa: CASSLGLIGNEQFF; cdr3_nt: TGTGCCAGCAGCTTAGGTTTGATCGGCAATGAGCAGTTCTTC; d_call: NA; clone_size: NA; j_call: TRBJ2-1; v_call: TRBV7-8
cdr3_aa: CASRRRASGSLNEQFF; cdr3_nt: TGTGCCAGCAGGAGGAGGGCTAGCGGGAGCTTGAATGAGCAGTTCTTC; d_call: TRBD2; clone_size: NA; j_call: TRBJ2-1; v_call: TRBV2
cdr3_aa: CSAYRAYEQYF; cdr3_nt: TGCAGCGCTTACAGAGCCTACGAGCAGTACTTC; d_call: NA; clone_size: NA; j_call: TRBJ2-7; v_call: TRBV29-1
cdr3_aa: CASSVNRQINYGYTF; cdr3_nt: TGTGCCAGCAGCGTAAACAGGCAGATTAACTATGGCTACACCTTC; d_call: NA; clone_size: NA; j_call: TRBJ1-2; v_call: TRBV9
cdr3_aa: CASSSWSGGTEAFF; cdr3_nt: TGTGCCAGCAGCTCCTGGTCGGGTGGAACTGAAGCTTTCTTT; d_call: NA; clone_size: few; j_call: TRBJ1-1; v_call: TRBV7-9
cdr3_aa: CASSPSASGGGETQYF; cdr3_nt: TGTGCCAGCTCACCATCGGCTAGCGGGGGAGGTGAGACCCAGTACTTC; d_call: TRBD2; clone_size: once; j_call: TRBJ2-5; v_call: TRBV18
cdr3_aa: CASSSLTGGTGELFF; cdr3_nt: TGCGCCAGCAGTTCGCTTACCGGGGGGACGGGGGAGCTGTTTTTT; d_call: TRBD2; clone_size: NA; j_call: TRBJ2-2; v_call: TRBV5-1
cdr3_aa: CASSLGLASTGELFF; cdr3_nt: TGTGCCAGCAGCTTAGGTTTAGCATCCACCGGGGAGCTGTTTTTT; d_call: NA; clone_size: NA; j_call: TRBJ2-2; v_call: TRBV7-2
cdr3_aa: CASRTSGSYEQYF; cdr3_nt: TGTGCCAGCAGGACTAGCGGTTCCTACGAGCAGTACTTC; d_call: TRBD2; clone_size: NA; j_call: TRBJ2-7; v_call: TRBV27
cdr3_aa: CASSLRGVSTTDTQYF; cdr3_nt: TGTGCCAGTAGTCTCCGGGGGGTTTCGACCACAGATACGCAGTATTTT; d_call: TRBD2; clone_size: NA; j_call: TRBJ2-3; v_call: TRBV19
cdr3_aa: CARSFRENTGELFF; cdr3_nt: TGTGCCAGAAGCTTCCGAGAGAACACCGGGGAGCTGTTTTTT; d_call: NA; clone_size: NA; j_call: TRBJ2-2; v_call: TRBV5-3
cdr3_aa: CASSLFSGRAAGELFF; cdr3_nt: TGTGCCAGCAGTTTATTTAGCGGGAGGGCCGCCGGGGAGCTGTTTTTT; d_call: TRBD2; clone_size: NA; j_call: TRBJ2-2; v_call: TRBV28
cdr3_aa: CASSHPGQGASQPQHF; cdr3_nt: TGTGCCAGCAGCCACCCGGGACAGGGGGCATCTCAGCCCCAGCATTTT; d_call: TRBD1; clone_size: NA; j_call: TRBJ1-5; v_call: TRBV7-2
cdr3_aa: CASSMTDRAPEAFF; cdr3_nt: TGTGCCAGCAGCATGACGGACAGGGCCCCTGAAGCTTTCTTT; d_call: TRBD1; clone_size: NA; j_call: TRBJ1-1; v_call: TRBV28
cdr3_aa: CASSYGLTARNYEQYF; cdr3_nt: TGTGCCAGCAGTTATGGTTTAACAGCAAGGAACTACGAGCAGTACTTC; d_call: NA; clone_size: NA; j_call: TRBJ2-7; v_call: TRBV6-5
cdr3_aa: CSVRGWFNNEQFF; cdr3_nt: TGCAGCGTTCGCGGGTGGTTCAACAATGAGCAGTTCTTC; d_call: NA; clone_size: once; j_call: TRBJ2-1; v_call: TRBV29-1
cdr3_aa: CASSPTGTGGELMPDTQYF; cdr3_nt: TGTGCCAGCAGCCCGACCGGGACAGGGGGCGAGTTGATGCCAGATACGCAGTATTTT; d_call: TRBD1; clone_size: NA; j_call: TRBJ2-3; v_call: TRBV13
cdr3_aa: CASSQDSGRTGDTQYF; cdr3_nt: TGTGCCAGCAGCCAAGATAGCGGGAGAACGGGGGATACGCAGTATTTT; d_call: TRBD2; clone_size: NA; j_call: TRBJ2-3; v_call: TRBV11-3
cdr3_aa: CASSFVAGGGATYEQYF; cdr3_nt: TGTGCCAGCAGCTTCGTGGCGGGAGGAGGGGCTACCTACGAGCAGTACTTC; d_call: TRBD2; clone_size: NA; j_call: TRBJ2-7; v_call: TRBV7-9
cdr3_aa: CASSPPRGNSYEQYF; cdr3_nt: TGTGCCAGCAGCCCCCCTCGAGGGAACTCCTACGAGCAGTACTTC; d_call: NA; clone_size: NA; j_call: TRBJ2-7; v_call: TRBV3-1/TRBV3-2
cdr3_aa: CASSKSEDRQETQYF; cdr3_nt: TGTGCCAGCAGTAAATCGGAGGACCGCCAAGAGACCCAGTACTTC; d_call: NA; clone_size: NA; j_call: TRBJ2-5; v_call: TRBV5-6
cdr3_aa: CASSPQGQGSGYTF; cdr3_nt: TGTGCCAGCTCACCACAAGGACAGGGTAGTGGCTACACCTTC; d_call: TRBD1; clone_size: NA; j_call: TRBJ1-2; v_call: TRBV18
cdr3_aa: CASSLLSGTGATNEKLFF; cdr3_nt: TGTGCCAGCAGCCTCCTATCCGGGACAGGGGCAACTAATGAAAAACTGTTTTTT; d_call: TRBD1; clone_size: few; j_call: TRBJ1-4; v_call: TRBV13
cdr3_aa: CASRPGQTSYEQYF; cdr3_nt: TGTGCCAGCAGACCGGGACAGACATCCTACGAGCAGTACTTC; d_call: TRBD1; clone_size: NA; j_call: TRBJ2-7; v_call: TRBV28
cdr3_aa: CASSLDRRMEQYF; cdr3_nt: TGTGCCAGCAGTTTAGACAGACGTATGGAGCAGTACTTC; d_call: NA; clone_size: NA; j_call: TRBJ2-7; v_call: TRBV12-3/TRBV12-4
cdr3_aa: CASSLGTGIEQYF; cdr3_nt: TGTGCCAGCAGCTTAGGGACAGGGATCGAGCAGTACTTC; d_call: TRBD1; clone_size: few; j_call: TRBJ2-7; v_call: TRBV11-2
cdr3_aa: CASSLVQALSGNTIYF; cdr3_nt: TGTGCCAGCAGCTTAGTCCAGGCTCTTTCTGGAAACACCATATATTTT; d_call: NA; clone_size: NA; j_call: TRBJ1-3; v_call: TRBV7-2
cdr3_aa: CASSSPRGRAGNTIYF; cdr3_nt: TGTGCCAGCAGCTCTCCACGAGGGCGGGCTGGAAACACCATATATTTT; d_call: NA; clone_size: NA; j_call: TRBJ1-3; v_call: TRBV3-1/TRBV3-2
cdr3_aa: CSVGSGTHYGYTF; cdr3_nt: TGCAGCGTTGGTTCCGGGACACACTATGGCTACACCTTC; d_call: NA; clone_size: NA; j_call: TRBJ1-2; v_call: TRBV29-1
cdr3_aa: CASSLFRRQGIDEQFF; cdr3_nt: TGTGCCAGCAGCTTATTTCGCCGACAGGGAATCGATGAGCAGTTCTTC; d_call: TRBD1; clone_size: NA; j_call: TRBJ2-1; v_call: TRBV7-8
cdr3_aa: CASSRDRGTDTQYF; cdr3_nt: TGCGCCAGCAGCCGCGACAGGGGAACAGATACGCAGTATTTT; d_call: TRBD1; clone_size: NA; j_call: TRBJ2-3; v_call: TRBV4-3
cdr3_aa: CASSLRVGRQETQYF; cdr3_nt: TGTGCCAGCAGCTTACGGGTCGGGAGGCAAGAGACCCAGTACTTC; d_call: TRBD2; clone_size: NA; j_call: TRBJ2-5; v_call: TRBV7-9
cdr3_aa: CASSSTGVSSQPQHF; cdr3_nt: TGTGCCAGCAGCTCGACAGGGGTGAGCAGCCAGCCCCAGCATTTT; d_call: TRBD1; clone_size: NA; j_call: TRBJ1-5; v_call: TRBV6-5
cdr3_aa: CASSRLAGALRTDTQYF; cdr3_nt: TGTGCCAGCAGTAGACTAGCGGGCGCCCTTAGGACAGATACGCAGTATTTT; d_call: TRBD2; clone_size: NA; j_call: TRBJ2-3; v_call: TRBV7-2
cdr3_aa: CASYARGNSPLHF; cdr3_nt: TGTGCCAGTTACGCCAGGGGTAATTCACCCCTCCACTTT; d_call: NA; clone_size: NA; j_call: TRBJ1-6; v_call: TRBV2
cdr3_aa: CASSQRQGPVGGYTF; cdr3_nt: TGCGCCAGCAGCCAACGACAGGGTCCGGTGGGAGGCTACACCTTC; d_call: TRBD1; clone_size: NA; j_call: TRBJ1-2; v_call: TRBV4-1
cdr3_aa: CASRPGQGWSEKLFF; cdr3_nt: TGCGCCAGCAGGCCGGGACAGGGATGGAGTGAAAAACTGTTTTTT; d_call: TRBD1; clone_size: once; j_call: TRBJ1-4; v_call: TRBV4-1
cdr3_aa: CASSLARRGVGTGGFNEQFF; cdr3_nt: TGTGCCAGCAGCTTAGCGAGGCGGGGTGTGGGGACAGGGGGCTTCAATGAGCAGTTCTTC; d_call: TRBD1; clone_size: NA; j_call: TRBJ2-1; v_call: TRBV7-2
cdr3_aa: CASSAEGDTQYF; cdr3_nt: TGCGCCAGCAGCGCGGAGGGAGATACGCAGTATTTT; d_call: NA; clone_size: NA; j_call: TRBJ2-3; v_call: TRBV5-1
cdr3_aa: CASRQDLSSYNEQFF; cdr3_nt: TGTGCCAGCAGGCAAGACTTGAGCTCCTACAATGAGCAGTTCTTC; d_call: NA; clone_size: NA; j_call: TRBJ2-1; v_call: TRBV7-2
cdr3_aa: CATSLGRSYEQYF; cdr3_nt: TGTGCCACCAGTCTAGGCAGATCCTACGAGCAGTACTTC; d_call: NA; clone_size: NA; j_call: TRBJ2-7; v_call: TRBV24-1
cdr3_aa: CASSPRPAYEQYF; cdr3_nt: TGTGCCAGCAGCCCCCGCCCAGCCTACGAGCAGTACTTC; d_call: NA; clone_size: NA; j_call: TRBJ2-7; v_call: TRBV7-3
cdr3_aa: CASSPLAGGLTDTQYF; cdr3_nt: TGTGCCAGCAGCCCACTAGCGGGAGGCCTCACAGATACGCAGTATTTT; d_call: TRBD2; clone_size: NA; j_call: TRBJ2-3; v_call: TRBV9